The 21 T cell receptor beta chains listed next were all sequenced from one sample in a study of a mutant IDH1 vaccine in newly diagnosed glioma. These receptors have no known antigen. The method was immunoSEQ multiplex PCR; TCRdb's version includes in-frame clones alone and lacks a portion of them. The sample shows 40,000 to 45,000 clones, about 86% of them seen only once. Time point here: week 35, safety follow-up. What each vaccine dose contained was 300 ug of mutant IDH1 20-mer peptide, accompanied by topical imiquimod. The sample in question was PBMCs, obtained from a glioma patient whose treatment included an IDH1 peptide vaccine. These receptors originate from a woman aged 35 to 49 with glioma. Some clones in this sample may be carry-over from other donors' samples.

This clone was counted only a few times. V gene TRBV7-2 combines with J gene TRBJ1-6; D is undetermined. Germline CDR1 is SGHTA and CDR2 is FQGNSA. The V end lost 1 base, the J end lost 3 bases, and 4 bases lay between the germline ends. This CDR3 has 14 amino acids. CDR3 DNA sequence: TGTGCCAGCAGCTTAGGGGGCTATAATTCACCCCTCCACTTT. It encodes CASSLGGYNSPLHF. Complete variable domain (other parts from reference TRBV7-2 and TRBJ1-6): GAGVSQSPSNKVTEKGKDVELRCDPISGHTALYWYRQSLGQGLEFLIYFQGNSAPDKSGLPSDRFSAERTGGSVSTLTIQRTQQEDSAVYLCASSLGGYNSPLHFGNGTRLTVT.

This clone was counted only a few times. The chain links TRBV6-6 to TRBJ2-2; D possibly uses TRBD1 or TRBD2 (7 bases each). CDR1 MNHNY and CDR2 SVGAGI come from the germline V gene (reference sequence). The CDR3 spans 15 residues. V lost 6 bases and J lost 3, with 14 bases in between. The CDR3 spells CASSRQGGDTGELFF. The CDR3 DNA reads TGTGCCAGCAGCCGACAGGGAGGGGACACCGGGGAGCTGTTTTTT.

This chain connects TRBV5-1 to TRBJ2-5; D unresolved. The CDR3 extends over 14 amino acids. Trimming left V 0 bases short and J 4 bases short, with 10 bases between. CDR1 and CDR2 from the germline V gene are SGHRS and YFSETQ. CDR3 residues: CASSLATSGETQYF. The CDR3 bases are TGCGCCAGCAGCTTGGCCACTTCAGGAGAGACCCAGTACTTC.

The chain recombines TRBV9 with TRBJ2-5, with TRBD1 as a possible D gene (6 bases). V was cut by 0 bases and J by 7 bases, with 13 bases left in between. Germline CDR1 is SGDLS and CDR2 is YYNGEE. CDR3 length equals 14 residues. This chain's CDR3 is CASSVENRVGTQYF. Here the CDR3 DNA reads TGTGCCAGCAGCGTAGAAAACAGGGTCGGGACCCAGTACTTC.

The V gene is TRBV10-3, the J gene TRBJ2-7, with TRBD1 identical over 12 bases. The CDR3 length is 14 residues. The J segment lost 4 bases and the V segment lost 6 bases, leaving 4 bases of the junction unmatched. CDR1 and CDR2 from the germline V gene are ENHRY and SYGVKD. The CDR3 coding sequence is TGTGCCATCAGAGGGACAGGGGGCCTATACGAGCAGTACTTC. Its protein product is CAIRGTGGLYEQYF.

The V call is TRBV4-1, the J call TRBJ1-3; D is unresolved. V was pared by 1 base and J by 3 bases, with 22 bases between. Germline V lookup: CDR1 MGHRA, CDR2 YSYEKL. The length of the CDR3 is 19 residues. The CDR3 bases are TGCGCCAGCAGCCAAGCAAGTTTGTTTCGAGCGGTAGATGGAAACACCATATATTTT. Its translation is CASSQASLFRAVDGNTIYF.

This clone appeared a few times. CDR3 nucleotides: TGTGCCAGCAGACCGGGACGGGGCGTTGGTGAGCAGTTCTTC. Protein sequence: CASRPGRGVGEQFF. The chain carries TRBV27 and TRBJ2-1, with D possibly being TRBD1 or TRBD2 (5 bases each). V gave up 6 bases and J gave up 9 bases, with 18 bases separating them. CDR1 is MNHEY and CDR2 is SMNVEV in the germline V gene (reference sequence). CDR3 size: 14 residues.

This rearrangement joins TRBV5-6 to TRBJ1-1, with D tentatively TRBD1 (5 bases). V was shortened by 0 bases and J by 7 bases, with 13 bases between the two germline ends. Germline V lookup: CDR1 SGHDT, CDR2 YYEEEE. This CDR3 spans 14 amino acids. CDR3 sequence: CASSLALQAFEAFF. Written as DNA, the CDR3 is TGTGCCAGCAGCTTGGCCTTACAGGCCTTTGAAGCTTTCTTT.

The chain recombines TRBV2 with TRBJ1-1; 10 nucleotides line up with TRBD1. Germline-derived CDR1 and CDR2 are SNHLY and FYNNEI. V shed 3 bases and J 3 bases; nucleotides not matched to a gene: 1. CDR3 length: 14 amino acids. In nucleotides, the CDR3 is TGTGCCAGCAGTGAGACAGGGGGCTACACTGAAGCTTTCTTT. It is translated as CASSETGGYTEAFF.

The V call is TRBV5-6, the J call TRBJ1-2; 7 bases fit TRBD1. Germline lookup yields CDR1 SGHDT and CDR2 YYEEEE. CDR3 size: 17 residues. V was clipped by 4 bases and J by 7 bases; unmatched bases: 19. CDR3 DNA: TGTGCCAGCAGCCTGGTCGGGGGGACAGTGATACCTAGTGGCTACACCTTC. This codes for CASSLVGGTVIPSGYTF.

The rearrangement joins TRBV6-5 to TRBJ2-2; D unresolved. Germline V gene lookup returns CDR1 MNHEY and CDR2 SVGAGI. The CDR3 loop spans 14 amino acids. V was cut by 1 base and J by 1 base, with 4 bases left in between. CDR3 DNA: TGTGCCAGCAGTTACTTGGAGAACACCGGGGAGCTGTTTTTT. Protein sequence: CASSYLENTGELFF.

This clone was seen just once. J is TRBJ2-5 and V is TRBV28, with 7 nucleotides matching TRBD2. Germline trimming cut 6 bases from V and 3 bases from J; bases unmatched to any gene: 4. The CDR3 contains 13 residues. Germline V CDR1 and CDR2: MDHEN, SYDVKM. CDR3 in amino acids: CASRGEGKETQYF. CDR3 nucleotides: TGTGCCAGCAGAGGGGAGGGGAAAGAGACCCAGTACTTC.

The J gene is TRBJ2-7, the V gene TRBV13, with TRBD2 matching 7 bases. Germline V CDR1 and CDR2: PRHDT, FYEKMQ (reference sequence). The CDR3 has 11 amino acids. V lost 5 bases to trimming and J lost 7 bases; unmatched junction nucleotides: 2. CDR3 protein: CASSGRGEQYF. In nucleotides, the CDR3 is TGTGCCAGCAGCGGGCGGGGGGAGCAGTACTTC.

The gene calls are TRBV5-6 and TRBJ2-5, with D possibly matching TRBD2 (6 bases). This CDR3 is 14 amino acids long. Trimming took 3 bases from V and 2 from J, leaving 11 bases between them. The germline V gene encodes CDR1 SGHDT and CDR2 YYEEEE. CDR3: CASSSWAGQETQYF. DNA of the CDR3: TGTGCCAGCAGCTCCTGGGCGGGGCAAGAGACCCAGTACTTC.

The chain carries TRBV7-9 and TRBJ2-5; D possibly corresponds to TRBD2 (6 bases). The germline V gene encodes CDR1 SEHNR and CDR2 FQNEAQ (reference sequence). Trimming shortened V by 5 bases and J by 2 bases, and 12 bases separated the two germline ends. The CDR3 runs 14 residues. CDR3 nucleotide sequence: TGTGCCAGCAGCCCGAACGGGGGACAAGAGACCCAGTACTTC. Its translation: CASSPNGGQETQYF. The full variable domain, its missing parts supplied by reference TRBV7-9 and TRBJ2-5, is DTGVSQNPRHKITKRGQNVTFRCDPISEHNRLYWYRQTLGQGPEFLTYFQNEAQLEKSRLLSDRFSAERPKGSFSTLEIQRTEQGDSAMYLCASSPNGGQETQYFGPGTRLLVL.

This chain's CDR3 is CASSVHTANSGNTIYF. CDR3 nucleotides: TGTGCCAGCAGCGTCCATACTGCGAACTCTGGAAACACCATATATTTT. The chain combines TRBV9 with TRBJ1-3; D is uncertain. This CDR3 spans 16 amino acids. V was clipped by 2 bases and J by 0 bases, with 12 bases between them. CDR1 and CDR2 (germline): SGDLS, YYNGEE.

V gene TRBV10-3 combines with J gene TRBJ2-7, with TRBD2 matching over 7 bases. The germline CDR1 and CDR2 sequences are ENHRY and SYGVKD. CDR3 length: 13 residues. V gave up 6 bases and J gave up 3 bases; unmatched junction bases: 5. The DNA of the CDR3 is TGTGCCATCAGCGATAGGGAGGGCTACGAGCAGTACTTC. Its translation: CAISDREGYEQYF.

The rearrangement links TRBV4-3 to TRBJ2-1; the D gene is possibly TRBD1 (7 bases). The germline V gene encodes CDR1 LGHNA and CDR2 YSLEER. Trimming removed 4 bases from V and 8 bases from J, with 12 bases in between. The CDR3 length is 13 residues. The CDR3, as DNA: TGCGCCAGCAGCCTGGGCAGGGGGGATGAGCAGTTCTTC. This sequence encodes CASSLGRGDEQFF.

This rearrangement joins TRBV2 to TRBJ2-2; TRBD1 is a possible D gene (6 bases). CDR1 is SNHLY, CDR2 FYNNEI, per germline. Trimming took off 9 bases at V and 6 bases at J, with 8 bases between the two ends. The CDR3 runs 11 residues. In nucleotides, the CDR3 is TGTGCCAGTCGACAGGCCGGGGAGCTGTTTTTT. Amino acids: CASRQAGELFF.

The V and J genes are TRBV27 and TRBJ2-1; 10 nucleotides line up with TRBD1. The trim removed 2 bases at V and 8 bases at J, leaving 3 bases unmatched. Germline V lookup: CDR1 MNHEY, CDR2 SMNVEV (reference sequence). This CDR3 has 14 amino acids. For the CDR3, the DNA is TGTGCCAGCAGTTTAGGGACAGGGGAGTATGAGCAGTTCTTC. It is translated as CASSLGTGEYEQFF.

The chain is built from TRBV6-4 and TRBJ2-1, with TRBD1 identical over 11 bases. This CDR3 region has 16 residues. Germline V gene sequence: CDR1 MRHNA, CDR2 SNTAGT. Trimming cost V 0 bases and J 6 bases; bases outside gene matches: 4. Here the CDR3 reads CASSDSGQGDINEQFF. The DNA for the CDR3 is TGTGCCAGCAGTGACTCGGGACAGGGGGACATCAATGAGCAGTTCTTC.